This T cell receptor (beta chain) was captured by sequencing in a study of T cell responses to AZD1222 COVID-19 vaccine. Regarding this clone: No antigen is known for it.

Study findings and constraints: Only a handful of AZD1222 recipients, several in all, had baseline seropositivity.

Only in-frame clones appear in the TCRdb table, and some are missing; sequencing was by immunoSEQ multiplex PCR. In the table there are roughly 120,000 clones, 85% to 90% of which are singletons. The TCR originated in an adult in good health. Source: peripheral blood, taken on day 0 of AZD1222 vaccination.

CDR3 in amino acids: CATSRDKGTANIQYF. The CDR3 coding sequence is TGTGCCACCAGCAGAGATAAGGGGACAGCAAACATTCAGTACTTC. V is TRBV15 and J is TRBJ2-4, with 7 bases identical to TRBD1. From germline, CDR1 is LNHNV and CDR2 YYDKDF (reference sequence). The V and J ends lost 0 bases and 6 bases, in that order; junction bases with no gene match: 5. This CDR3 contains 15 residues.